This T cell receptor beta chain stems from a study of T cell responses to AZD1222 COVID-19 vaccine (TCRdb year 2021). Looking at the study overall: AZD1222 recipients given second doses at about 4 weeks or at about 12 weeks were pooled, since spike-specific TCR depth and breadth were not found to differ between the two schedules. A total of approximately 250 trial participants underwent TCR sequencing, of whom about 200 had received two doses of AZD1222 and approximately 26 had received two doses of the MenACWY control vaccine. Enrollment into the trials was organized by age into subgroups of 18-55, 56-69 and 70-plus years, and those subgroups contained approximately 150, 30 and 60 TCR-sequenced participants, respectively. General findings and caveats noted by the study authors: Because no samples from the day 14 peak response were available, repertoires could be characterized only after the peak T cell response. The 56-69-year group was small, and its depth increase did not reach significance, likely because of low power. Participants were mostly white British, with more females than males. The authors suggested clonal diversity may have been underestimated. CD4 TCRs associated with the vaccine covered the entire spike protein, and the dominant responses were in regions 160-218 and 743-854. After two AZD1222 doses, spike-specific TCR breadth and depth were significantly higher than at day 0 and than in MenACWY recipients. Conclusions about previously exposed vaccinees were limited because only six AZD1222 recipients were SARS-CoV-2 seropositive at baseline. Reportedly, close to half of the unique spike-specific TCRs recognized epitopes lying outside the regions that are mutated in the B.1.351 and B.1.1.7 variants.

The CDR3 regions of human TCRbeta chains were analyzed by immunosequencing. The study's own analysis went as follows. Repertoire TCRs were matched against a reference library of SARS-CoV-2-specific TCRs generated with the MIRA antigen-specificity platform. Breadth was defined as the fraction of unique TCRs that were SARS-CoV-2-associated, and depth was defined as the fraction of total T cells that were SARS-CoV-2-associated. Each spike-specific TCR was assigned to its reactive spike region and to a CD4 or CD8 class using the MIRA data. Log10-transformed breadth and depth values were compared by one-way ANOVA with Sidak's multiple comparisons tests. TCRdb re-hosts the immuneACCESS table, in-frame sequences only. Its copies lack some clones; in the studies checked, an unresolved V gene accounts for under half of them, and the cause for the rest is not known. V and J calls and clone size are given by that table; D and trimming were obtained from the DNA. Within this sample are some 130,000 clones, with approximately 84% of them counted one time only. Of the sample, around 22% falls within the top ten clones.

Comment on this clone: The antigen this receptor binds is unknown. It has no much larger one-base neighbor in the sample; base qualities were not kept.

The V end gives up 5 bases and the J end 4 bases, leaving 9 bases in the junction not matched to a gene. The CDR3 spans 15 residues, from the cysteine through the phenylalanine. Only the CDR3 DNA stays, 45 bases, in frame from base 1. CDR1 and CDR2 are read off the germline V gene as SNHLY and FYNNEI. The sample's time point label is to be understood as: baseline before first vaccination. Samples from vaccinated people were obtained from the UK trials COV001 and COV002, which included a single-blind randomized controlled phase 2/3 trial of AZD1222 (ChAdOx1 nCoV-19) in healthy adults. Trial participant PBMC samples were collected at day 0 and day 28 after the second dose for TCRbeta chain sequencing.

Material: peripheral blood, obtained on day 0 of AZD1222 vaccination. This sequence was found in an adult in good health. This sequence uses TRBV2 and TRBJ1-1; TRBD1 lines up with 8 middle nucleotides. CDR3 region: CASSQSGGAFTEAFF. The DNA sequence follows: TGTGCCAGCAGTCAATCAGGGGGCGCATTCACTGAAGCTTTCTTT.